The next 29 T cell receptor beta chains were all read from a single sample in a study of T cell responses to AZD1222 COVID-19 vaccine. Data came from immunoSEQ multiplex PCR; TCRdb stores just in-frame clones and leaves some out. The repertoire holds about 85,000 clones, with about 86% as singletons. Here the sequenced sample was peripheral blood, taken on day 0 of AZD1222 vaccination. These receptors all stem from an adult in good health.

The chain recombines TRBV28 with TRBJ2-1; D is uncertain. The CDR3 runs to 14 residues. Germline V gives CDR1 MDHEN, CDR2 SYDVKM. V was cut by 3 bases and J by 1 base, with 7 bases left in between. In DNA form, the CDR3 reads TGTGCCAGCAGTTTTCTAACTTCCTACAATGAGCAGTTCTTC. It translates to CASSFLTSYNEQFF.

The V gene is TRBV15, the J gene TRBJ1-3; unclear D gene. CDR3 length equals 16 residues. The germline gives CDR1 LNHNV, CDR2 YYDKDF (reference sequence). V gave up 0 bases and J gave up 1 base, with 10 bases separating them. The CDR3 loop is CATSRDVGISGNTIYF. Written as DNA, the CDR3 is TGTGCCACCAGCAGAGATGTAGGCATTTCTGGAAACACCATATATTTT.

This chain connects TRBV4-3 to TRBJ2-7, with D uncertain. V was shortened by 0 bases and J by 5 bases, with 8 bases between the two germline ends. This CDR3 has 13 residues. Germline assignment: CDR1 LGHNA and CDR2 YSLEER. The CDR3 nucleotides are TGCGCCAGCAGCCAAGATCTGGGCCACGAGCAGTACTTC. It is translated as CASSQDLGHEQYF.

This rearrangement joins TRBV24-1 to TRBJ2-7; TRBD2 aligns across 8 bases. The CDR3 runs 14 residues. CDR1 is KGHDR, CDR2 SFDVKD, per germline. V lost 5 bases to trimming and J lost 2 bases; unmatched junction nucleotides: 4. CDR3 region: CATSASGYPYEQYF. The CDR3 DNA sequence: TGTGCCACCAGTGCTAGCGGGTATCCCTACGAGCAGTACTTC.

The V gene is TRBV19, the J gene TRBJ2-7, with 12 nucleotides matching TRBD1. Germline CDR1 is LNHDA and CDR2 is SQIVND (reference sequence). There are 15 residues in the CDR3. The ends lost 3 bases at V and 5 bases at J; junction bases unmatched: 5. The CDR3 sequence is CASSMAGTGGDEQYF. CDR3 bases: TGTGCCAGTAGTATGGCCGGGACAGGGGGCGACGAGCAGTACTTC. Together with reference TRBV19 and TRBJ2-7, the CDR3 gives the full variable domain: DGGITQSPKYLFRKEGQNVTLSCEQNLNHDAMYWYRQDPGQGLRLIYYSQIVNDFQKGDIAEGYSVSREKKESFPLTVTSAQKNPTAFYLCASSMAGTGGDEQYFGPGTRLTVT.

The chain has TRBV28 and TRBJ1-1; D may be TRBD1 (6 bases). V was clipped by 4 bases and J by 5 bases, with 17 bases between them. The CDR3 spans 15 residues. The germline V gene has CDR1 MDHEN and CDR2 SYDVKM. As DNA, the CDR3 is TGTGCCAGCAGTTCCCCCGGAGAGGGGGTAACTGAAGCTTTCTTT. This encodes CASSSPGEGVTEAFF.

The CDR3 is CASSFMTSNEKLFF. In nucleotides, the CDR3 is TGTGCCAGCAGCTTTATGACATCTAATGAAAAACTGTTTTTT. This chain uses TRBV7-9 with TRBJ1-4; D remains ambiguous. V gave up 3 bases and J gave up 3 bases, with 8 bases separating them. The CDR3 has 14 amino acids. Germline CDR1 and CDR2: SEHNR and FQNEAQ (reference sequence).

The chain has TRBV11-3 and TRBJ1-1; D remains ambiguous. Germline CDR1 reads SGHNT; CDR2 reads YENEEA. CDR3 length: 12 residues. Trimming left V 5 bases short and J 7 bases short, with 11 bases between. The CDR3, as DNA: TGTGCCAGCAGCCGTACTGGACTTGAAGCTTTCTTT. Residues: CASSRTGLEAFF.

This clone was observed a handful of times. The chain employs TRBV3-1 (or the pseudogene TRBV3-2) and TRBJ1-2; the D gene is possibly TRBD1 (6 bases). V was cut by 0 bases and J by 4 bases, with 9 bases left in between. Germline lookup yields CDR1 LGHDT and CDR2 YNNKEL (reference sequence). The CDR3 is 14 residues long. CDR3 nucleotides: TGTGCCAGCAGCCAAGATCCACAGGGCTATGGCTACACCTTC. It yields the protein CASSQDPQGYGYTF.

The DNA of the CDR3 is TGTGCCACGAAGGGGCTCTTCTCCTACAATGAGCAGTTCTTC. This encodes CATKGLFSYNEQFF. This chain links TRBV6-5 with TRBJ2-1, with a weak D call TRBD1 (5 bases). V was clipped by 10 bases and J by 0 bases, with 13 bases between them. The CDR3 spans 14 residues. Germline V gene sequence: CDR1 MNHEY, CDR2 SVGAGI.

The chain joins TRBV19 to TRBJ1-5; no clear D. From germline, CDR1 is LNHDA and CDR2 SQIVND (reference sequence). This CDR3 comprises 16 residues. V was shortened by 4 bases and J by 7 bases, with 20 bases between the two germline ends. Written as DNA, the CDR3 is TGTGCCAGTAGTAGGCCTCGACAACCTCGGGGACAGCCCCAGCATTTT. Amino acid sequence: CASSRPRQPRGQPQHF. Full variable domain (rest looked up from reference TRBV19 and TRBJ1-5): DGGITQSPKYLFRKEGQNVTLSCEQNLNHDAMYWYRQDPGQGLRLIYYSQIVNDFQKGDIAEGYSVSREKKESFPLTVTSAQKNPTAFYLCASSRPRQPRGQPQHFGDGTRLSIL.

The chain combines TRBV7-2 with TRBJ1-4, with D tentatively TRBD1 (5 bases). There are 16 residues in the CDR3. The germline gives CDR1 SGHTA, CDR2 FQGNSA. Deletions cut 5 bases from V and 4 bases from J, with 17 bases between. The CDR3 loop reads CASSPPAAGGNEKLFF. As DNA, the CDR3 is TGTGCCAGCAGCCCCCCGGCCGCGGGGGGTAATGAAAAACTGTTTTTT.

The chain combines TRBV6-6 with TRBJ2-7, with D maybe TRBD2 (6 bases). Germline CDR1 is MNHNY and CDR2 is SVGAGI (reference sequence). Trimming removed 7 bases from V and 7 bases from J, with 14 bases in between. The CDR3 length is 12 residues. In DNA, the CDR3 is TGTGCCAGCACATCGGCCCGGGGGGAGCAGTACTTC. It encodes CASTSARGEQYF.

The chain joins TRBV24-1 to TRBJ2-1, with 8 bases identical to TRBD1. The CDR3 runs 16 residues. With 3 bases clipped from V and 7 bases from J, the junction kept 10 bases outside the gene matches. Germline V gene sequence: CDR1 KGHDR, CDR2 SFDVKD. This chain's CDR3 is CATSDPKPGQGNEQFF. The CDR3 region has the DNA TGTGCCACCAGTGATCCGAAACCTGGACAGGGTAATGAGCAGTTCTTC.

This chain uses TRBV7-3 with TRBJ2-1, with TRBD2 matching over 9 bases. Germline loops: CDR1 SGHTA, CDR2 FQGTGA. After removal of 5 bases from V and 4 bases from J, the junction contained 9 bases not matched to a gene. The CDR3 totals 16 residues. Written as DNA, the CDR3 is TGTGCCAGCAGCGCAGTAGCGGGAGTAGCGTACAATGAGCAGTTCTTC. Its translation is CASSAVAGVAYNEQFF.

This clone was recorded only once. The genes are TRBV5-1 and TRBJ2-1, with 9 bases identical to TRBD2. CDR1 is SGHRS, CDR2 YFSETQ, per germline. The CDR3 has 16 residues. The junction had 12 bases not matched to a gene; V was cut back by 4 bases and J by 7 bases. The DNA for the CDR3 is TGCGCCAGCAGCCCCCCCGGCGGGGGGGCGGGGAATGAGCAGTTCTTC. Translation: CASSPPGGGAGNEQFF.

This sequence joins TRBV29-1 and TRBJ1-2, with 9 bases identical to TRBD1. The junction had 9 bases not matched to a gene; V was cut back by 4 bases and J by 6 bases. Germline V gene lookup returns CDR1 SQVTM and CDR2 ANQGSEA. The CDR3 contains 14 residues. The CDR3 region is CSVGALRDRDGYTF. The CDR3 coding sequence is TGCAGCGTTGGGGCCTTGAGGGACAGGGATGGCTACACCTTC.

CDR3 sequence: CASIPGGIFGELFF. Written as DNA, the CDR3 is TGTGCCAGCATCCCAGGGGGCATCTTCGGGGAGCTGTTTTTT. The chain has TRBV28 and TRBJ2-2; 8 positions agree with TRBD1. V shed 7 bases and J 7 bases; nucleotides not matched to a gene: 8. The CDR3 has 14 residues. Germline V gene sequence: CDR1 MDHEN, CDR2 SYDVKM.

This clone is a singleton in its sample. This sequence joins TRBV12-5 and TRBJ2-2; TRBD1 agrees at 7 bases. Germline CDR1 and CDR2: LGHNT and FRNRAP. The junction had 13 bases not matched to a gene; V was cut back by 6 bases and J by 0 bases. This CDR3 contains 18 residues. The CDR3 here is CASGRDRVVPANTGELFF. In DNA, the CDR3 is TGTGCTAGTGGACGAGACAGGGTCGTTCCCGCGAACACCGGGGAGCTGTTTTTT. The full variable domain, with the rest looked up from reference TRBV12-5 and TRBJ2-2, is DARVTQTPRHKVTEMGQEVTMRCQPILGHNTVFWYRQTMMQGLELLAYFRNRAPLDDSGMPKDRFSAEMPDATLATLKIQPSEPRDSAVYFCASGRDRVVPANTGELFFGEGSRLTVL.

V gene TRBV28 combines with J gene TRBJ1-5; D might be TRBD1 (5 bases). There are 17 residues in the CDR3. The germline V and J ends were trimmed by 6 bases and 0 bases, with 18 bases remaining between them. CDR1 and CDR2 (germline): MDHEN, SYDVKM. The CDR3 here is CASRTGKRGYSNQPQHF. CDR3 coding DNA: TGTGCCAGCAGAACAGGAAAACGGGGTTATAGCAATCAGCCCCAGCATTTT. The variable domain in full, completed from reference TRBV28 and TRBJ1-5, reads DVKVTQSSRYLVKRTGEKVFLECVQDMDHENMFWYRQDPGLGLRLIYFSYDVKMKEKGDIPEGYSVSREKKERFSLILESASTNQTSMYLCASRTGKRGYSNQPQHFGDGTRLSIL.

This chain connects TRBV29-1 to TRBJ2-5; TRBD2 might be the D (6 bases). Trimming took off 7 bases at V and 5 bases at J, with 17 bases between the two ends. From germline, CDR1 is SQVTM and CDR2 ANQGSEA. This CDR3 has 13 amino acids. This chain's CDR3 is CSGGTRAGETQYF. CDR3 bases: TGCAGCGGCGGGACCCGGGCGGGGGAGACCCAGTACTTC.

The chain recombines TRBV30 with TRBJ1-4, with TRBD1 as a possible D gene (6 bases). CDR1 is GTSNPN, CDR2 SVGIG, per germline (reference sequence). The CDR3 covers 11 residues. V gave up 6 bases and J gave up 8 bases, with 10 bases separating them. In DNA form, the CDR3 reads TGTGCCTGTCAAACAGGGGAAAAACTGTTTTTT. Its protein product is CACQTGEKLFF.

The chain recombines TRBV2 with TRBJ2-2; 11 bases match TRBD2. Germline V gives CDR1 SNHLY, CDR2 FYNNEI. This CDR3 is 17 amino acids long. V dropped 7 bases and J dropped 6; count of bases not matched to a gene: 13. The CDR3 bases are TGTGCCAGCACCCGGGGACTAGCGGCCCTTGGGGCCGGGGAGCTGTTTTTT. It codes for CASTRGLAALGAGELFF. The variable domain in full, with the rest retrieved from reference TRBV2 and TRBJ2-2, is EPEVTQTPSHQVTQMGQEVILRCVPISNHLYFYWYRQILGQKVEFLVSFYNNEISEKSEIFDDQFSVERPDGSNFTLKIRSTKLEDSAMYFCASTRGLAALGAGELFFGEGSRLTVL.

This rearrangement joins TRBV10-2 to TRBJ1-5; no reliable D call. Trimming removed 6 bases from V and 8 bases from J, with 23 bases in between. The CDR3 sequence is 16 residues long. The germline V gene has CDR1 WSHSY and CDR2 SAAADI. CDR3 region: CASRKRSRQPTEPQHF. CDR3 DNA: TGCGCCAGCAGAAAACGCTCTAGACAACCGACGGAGCCCCAGCATTTT.

The CDR3 loop is CASSSVVANTEAFF. CDR3 DNA sequence: TGTGCCAGCAGCTCCGTAGTGGCAAACACTGAAGCTTTCTTT. The rearrangement uses TRBV5-8 and TRBJ1-1; D uncertain. Looked up from germline, CDR1 is SGHTS and CDR2 is YDEGEE. V lost 3 bases and J 2 bases, leaving 11 bases between the germline ends. The CDR3 has 14 amino acids. The full variable domain, its missing parts supplied by reference TRBV5-8 and TRBJ1-1, is EAGVTQSPTHLIKTRGQQATLRCSPISGHTSVYWYQQALGLGLQFLLWYDEGEERNRGNFPPRFSGRQFPNYSSELNVNALELEDSALYLCASSSVVANTEAFFGQGTRLTVV.

The chain uses TRBV4-2 and TRBJ2-1; possible D gene TRBD1, 5 bases. Per germline, CDR1 LGHNA and CDR2 YNFKEQ. This CDR3 region has 18 residues. The germline V and J ends were trimmed by 0 bases and 2 bases, with 17 bases remaining between them. The CDR3 reads CASSQEAGRQGTYNEQFF. In DNA, the CDR3 is TGTGCCAGCAGCCAAGAGGCAGGGCGGCAGGGAACCTACAATGAGCAGTTCTTC.

The chain employs TRBV19 and TRBJ1-1; D gene unclear. V lost 3 bases and J lost 4, with 12 bases in between. The CDR3 consists of 14 residues. In germline, CDR1 is LNHDA, CDR2 SQIVND (reference sequence). Here the CDR3 DNA reads TGTGCCAGTAGTATTGGGGATCGGATCACTGAAGCTTTCTTT. Amino acids: CASSIGDRITEAFF.

This sequence joins TRBV15 and TRBJ2-5, with unresolved D. In germline, CDR1 is LNHNV, CDR2 YYDKDF (reference sequence). The CDR3 sequence is 13 residues long. Trimming cost V 4 bases and J 4 bases, with 10 bases left between them. The CDR3 sequence: CATSIQNGETQYF. The CDR3 bases are TGTGCCACCAGCATACAGAACGGAGAGACCCAGTACTTC.

This chain joins TRBV7-9 and TRBJ2-5, with TRBD1 matching over 8 bases. Germline-derived CDR1 and CDR2 are SEHNR and FQNEAQ (reference sequence). The CDR3 loop spans 15 amino acids. V gave up 4 bases and J gave up 5 bases; unmatched junction bases: 9. CDR3 in amino acids: CASSYDRGFDETQYF. CDR3 sequence (DNA): TGTGCCAGCAGCTATGACAGGGGATTTGATGAGACCCAGTACTTC. Full variable domain (missing parts from reference TRBV7-9 and TRBJ2-5): DTGVSQNPRHKITKRGQNVTFRCDPISEHNRLYWYRQTLGQGPEFLTYFQNEAQLEKSRLLSDRFSAERPKGSFSTLEIQRTEQGDSAMYLCASSYDRGFDETQYFGPGTRLLVL.